These 12 T cell receptor beta chains were all obtained from the same sample, sequenced in a study of cytomegalovirus exposure and HLA in healthy donors. The PCR employed 60 Vbeta primers together with 13 Jbeta primers. TCRdb's table, derived via immunoSEQ multiplex PCR, lists solely in-frame clones and lacks some. Among about 140,000 clones listed, 73% were seen once. The specimen was PBMCs. These receptors were taken from a middle-aged woman in good health and CMV-seronegative.

This clone was found a few times. J is TRBJ2-2 and V is TRBV7-8, with 8 bases lining up with TRBD2. The V segment lost 1 base and the J segment 5 bases; nucleotides outside the gene matches: 0. Germline V gene data show CDR1 as SGHVS and CDR2 as FQNEAQ. The CDR3 is 14 residues long. The CDR3 DNA follows: TGTGCCAGCAGCTTAGGCGGGGGGACCGGGGAGCTGTTTTTT. Translated, it gives CASSLGGGTGELFF.

The chain recombines TRBV4-2 with TRBJ1-4; 8 nucleotides match TRBD1. The CDR3 length is 14 residues. Trimming removed 6 bases from V and 8 bases from J; junction bases left unmatched: 8. The germline V gene encodes CDR1 LGHNA and CDR2 YNFKEQ. As DNA, the CDR3 is TGTGCCAGCAGTTGGACAGGGCTTCGAGAAAAACTGTTTTTT. It yields the protein CASSWTGLREKLFF.

This chain connects TRBV7-6 to TRBJ2-5, with a weak D call TRBD1 (5 bases). The V and J ends lost 1 base and 1 base respectively, with 7 bases between them. Germline CDR1 reads SGHVS; CDR2 reads FNYEAQ. CDR3 length: 14 residues. Written as DNA, the CDR3 is TGTGCCAGCAGCTTAGAGCAGGGCCAAGAGACCCAGTACTTC. This codes for CASSLEQGQETQYF. Full variable domain (rest looked up from reference TRBV7-6 and TRBJ2-5): GAGVSQSPRYKVTKRGQDVALRCDPISGHVSLYWYRQALGQGPEFLTYFNYEAQQDKSGLPNDRFSAERPEGSISTLTIQRTEQRDSAMYRCASSLEQGQETQYFGPGTRLLVL.

For the CDR3, the DNA is TGTGCCAGCAGGTCATTAGCGGGGGGGCCTGATGAGCAGTTCTTC. Its translation is CASRSLAGGPDEQFF. The chain links TRBV6-1 to TRBJ2-1; the match to TRBD2 covers 11 bases. CDR3 length: 15 residues. CDR1 is MNHNS and CDR2 is SASEGT in the germline V gene. V lost 6 bases to trimming and J lost 8 bases; unmatched junction nucleotides: 9.

The chain uses TRBV7-9 and TRBJ2-5; possible D gene TRBD1, 5 bases. Judging by the DNA end, TRBJ2-7 fits better; the J call may be wrong. Germline assignment: CDR1 SEHNR and CDR2 FQNEAQ (reference sequence). This CDR3 comprises 14 residues. This chain's CDR3 is CASSLGGAFYEQYF. CDR3 bases: TGTGCCAGCAGCTTAGGGGGCGCTTTCTACGAGCAGTACTTC.

This chain joins TRBV5-5 and TRBJ2-7; the D gene is possibly TRBD1 (5 bases). V lost 0 bases and J lost 6, with 16 bases in between. The CDR3 is made up of 15 amino acids. Germline V gives CDR1 SGHKS, CDR2 YYEKEE (reference sequence). The CDR3, as DNA: TGTGCCAGCAGCTTGGAGGGGCCCTCTCCTCGCGAGCAGTACTTC. Its protein product is CASSLEGPSPREQYF.

The gene calls are TRBV19 and TRBJ1-4, with no clear D. Per the germline V gene, CDR1 is LNHDA and CDR2 is SQIVND (reference sequence). The V end was cut by 6 bases, the J end by 5 bases, with 19 bases between. This CDR3 has 16 amino acids. CDR3 loop: CASSMRGWLGNEKLFF. The CDR3 nucleotides are TGTGCCAGTAGCATGCGGGGTTGGTTAGGAAATGAAAAACTGTTTTTT.

The V call is TRBV5-1, the J call TRBJ1-6; D is possibly TRBD1 (6 bases). From germline, CDR1 is SGHRS and CDR2 YFSETQ. This CDR3 has 14 residues. Between the trimmed V and J ends, which lost 0 bases and 7 bases, there was a span of 8 bases. The CDR3 loop is CASSLDRENSPLHF. The CDR3 DNA follows: TGCGCCAGCAGCTTGGACAGGGAGAATTCACCCCTCCACTTT.

V usage is TRBV9 and J usage is TRBJ1-3; 7 nucleotides match TRBD1. V lost 3 bases to trimming and J lost 0 bases; unmatched junction nucleotides: 18. The germline CDR1 and CDR2 sequences are SGDLS and YYNGEE. This CDR3 has 20 amino acids. The DNA of the CDR3 is TGTGCCAGCAGCGGTACCCGTAATTCCGGGACAGCCTCCTCTGGAAACACCATATATTTT. It is translated as CASSGTRNSGTASSGNTIYF. The full variable domain, its missing parts supplied by reference TRBV9 and TRBJ1-3, is DSGVTQTPKHLITATGQRVTLRCSPRSGDLSVYWYQQSLDQGLQFLIQYYNGEERAKGNILERFSAQQFPDLHSELNLSSLELGDSALYFCASSGTRNSGTASSGNTIYFGEGSWLTVV.

The chain has TRBV5-4 and TRBJ2-1; 12 bases are shared with TRBD2. J was trimmed by 4 bases and V by 4 bases; bases with no gene match: 9. Germline CDR1 SGHNT, CDR2 YYREEE (reference sequence). The CDR3 totals 17 residues. The CDR3 DNA sequence: TGTGCCAGCAGCCTACAAGGACTAGCGGGGAGTTACAATGAGCAGTTCTTC. Translating gives CASSLQGLAGSYNEQFF.

The V gene is TRBV18, the J gene TRBJ1-4; maybe TRBD1 (6 bases). This CDR3 spans 15 amino acids. In germline, CDR1 is KGHSH, CDR2 LQKENI. Trimming shortened V by 2 bases and J by 5 bases, and 12 bases separated the two germline ends. The CDR3 loop is CASSPTGQMNEKLFF. CDR3 coding DNA: TGTGCCAGCTCACCAACTGGACAGATGAATGAAAAACTGTTTTTT.

This clone showed up just a few times. Other DNA sequences in the same sample also yield this CDR3. V gene TRBV2 combines with J gene TRBJ1-5; 8 nucleotides agree with TRBD1. V lost 2 bases, J lost 7 bases, and 4 bases stayed unmatched. The CDR3 loop spans 14 amino acids. Per germline, CDR1 SNHLY and CDR2 FYNNEI. In nucleotides, the CDR3 is TGTGCCAGCAGTGAACAGGGGGCAGGGCAGCCCCAGCATTTT. Its protein is CASSEQGAGQPQHF.